This T cell receptor beta chain was recovered during a study of blood T cell repertoires in COVID-19. For the study at large: The study drew acute and convalescent COVID-19 samples from the United States, Italy and Spain. Sample material is recorded as cDNA or gDNA derived from T cells, B-cell-depleted T cells, or PBMCs.

Profiling relied on immunoSEQ multiplex PCR, and the TCRdb table lists in-frame clones only, not all of them. The table lists 120,000 to 150,000 clones, about 85% of them singletons, with 30% to 45% in the top ten. Germline values: CDR1 MDHEN, CDR2 SYDVKM. The CDR3 contains 17 residues. V dropped 3 bases and J dropped 0; count of bases not matched to a gene: 9. Material for sequencing was peripheral blood. The TCR sequence derives from a human donor in a cohort sampled during active COVID-19. The chain has TRBV28 and TRBJ2-5; 8 bases are a match to TRBD1. CDR3 nucleotide sequence: TGTGCCAGCAGTTTGCTACTTCCACAGGGGGACCAAGAGACCCAGTACTTC. Its protein product is CASSLLLPQGDQETQYF. The whole variable domain, remainder taken from reference TRBV28 and TRBJ2-5, is DVKVTQSSRYLVKRTGEKVFLECVQDMDHENMFWYRQDPGLGLRLIYFSYDVKMKEKGDIPEGYSVSREKKERFSLILESASTNQTSMYLCASSLLLPQGDQETQYFGPGTRLLVL.